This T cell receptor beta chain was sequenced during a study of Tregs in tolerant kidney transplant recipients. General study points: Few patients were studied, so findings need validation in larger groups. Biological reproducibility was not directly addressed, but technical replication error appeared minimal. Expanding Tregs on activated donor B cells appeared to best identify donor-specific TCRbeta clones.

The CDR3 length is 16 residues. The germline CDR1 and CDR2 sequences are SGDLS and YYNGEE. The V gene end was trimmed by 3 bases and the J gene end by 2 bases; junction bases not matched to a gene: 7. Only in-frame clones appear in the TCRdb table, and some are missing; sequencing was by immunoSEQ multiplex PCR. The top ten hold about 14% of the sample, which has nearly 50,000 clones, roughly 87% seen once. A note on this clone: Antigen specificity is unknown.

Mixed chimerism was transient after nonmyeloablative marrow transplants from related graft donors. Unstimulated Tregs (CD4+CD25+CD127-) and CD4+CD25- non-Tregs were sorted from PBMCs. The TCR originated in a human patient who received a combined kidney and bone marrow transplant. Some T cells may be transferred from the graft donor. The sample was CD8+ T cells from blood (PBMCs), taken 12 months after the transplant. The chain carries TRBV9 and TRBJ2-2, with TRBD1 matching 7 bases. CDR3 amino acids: CASSAWDRENTGELFF. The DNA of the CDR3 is TGTGCCAGCAGCGCCTGGGACAGAGAAAACACCGGGGAGCTGTTTTTT.